This T cell receptor beta chain was identified in a study of shared clonotypes between healthy human individuals. About the research overall: Three plates were used per donor for CD4 naive, three for CD4 memory, two for CD8 naive and one for CD8 memory.

V dropped 5 bases and J dropped 5; count of bases not matched to a gene: 8. The CDR3 is 15 amino acids. Germline lookup yields CDR1 SGHNT and CDR2 YYREEE (reference sequence). Methods used by the authors: ImmunoSEQ gave junction-only sequences without quality scores, so filtering differed. Method: immunoSEQ multiplex PCR; TCRdb's copy keeps in-frame clones and lacks some. V and J calls and clone size are as listed in that table; D and trimming were resolved from the DNA. The sample comprises millions of clones, 85% to 95% of which are singletons, and 0.39% rests with the top ten. Source material: naive CD4+ T cells from PBMCs. Subset given: CD45RA+ positively selected. This sequence originates from a man aged 18 to 29 in good health. Some clones in this sample may be carry-over from other donors' samples. V usage is TRBV5-4 and J usage is TRBJ2-2; 8 nucleotides align to TRBD2. CDR3 loop: CASSYSGTLTGELFF. CDR3 in DNA: TGTGCCAGCAGTTATAGCGGGACCTTAACCGGGGAGCTGTTTTTT.